Reported below is one T cell receptor (beta chain). The germline gene is not matched at one end of the junction; a read error may be the cause. The data were taken from a study of shared clonotypes between healthy human individuals. The CDR3 spans 13 residues. Germline V gene lookup returns CDR1 SNHLY and CDR2 FYNNEI. Produced via immunoSEQ multiplex PCR; TCRdb's table is partial and in-frame only. The data show approximately 700,000 clones, with roughly 72% seen just once and around 2% held by the top ten. The V and J genes are TRBV2 and TRBJ2-3, with 9 positions matching TRBD1. The receptor was derived from a woman in her 30s in good health. Material: memory CD4+ T cells sorted from blood. Specified subset: CD45RA-negative fraction. CDR3 in DNA: TGTGCCAGCAGTGGACAGGGGGTAGATTCGCAGTATTTT. Translating it yields CASSGQGVDSQYF. Full variable domain (rest looked up from reference TRBV2 and TRBJ2-3): EPEVTQTPSHQVTQMGQEVILRCVPISNHLYFYWYRQILGQKVEFLVSFYNNEISEKSEIFDDQFSVERPDGSNFTLKIRSTKLEDSAMYFCASSGQGVDSQYFGPGTRLTVL.